What follows is one TCR beta chain and its context. It lacks a known antigen. No quality values exist for individual bases; no much larger clone is one base distant. TCRbeta CDR3 regions were amplified from genomic DNA using the immunoSEQ Assay, a bias-controlled multiplex PCR. The study's own analysis went as follows. Within the assay, amplification of reference gene primers was used to estimate how many nucleated cells each sample contained. To quantify the absolute abundance of each unique TCRbeta CDR3 rearrangement, sequence reads were collapsed and filtered. For each sample, productive Simpson clonality was calculated as the square root of Simpson's diversity index across productive rearrangements. TCRdb obtained this table from immuneACCESS and retained in-frame rearrangements with V and J assigned. These tables miss some clones; where compared with another copy, unresolved V genes account for less than half of the shortfall, and the remainder is unexplained. For V, J and clone size, that table is used; D and trimming come from the DNA. Across this sample there are about 180,000 clones, with 70% to 90% seen only once. The ten most abundant clones make up under 3% of the sample.

Whole blood was collected in K2EDTA tubes by collaborating institutions according to the institutions' own protocols. For TCRbeta analysis, collaborators shipped samples in one of three forms: frozen whole blood, isolated PBMCs, or DNA extracted from either of those sample types. The sample comes from a study of blood T cell repertoires in COVID-19 (TCRdb year 2020). About the full investigation: The collaborator samples originated in the United States, Italy and Spain and spanned the acute and convalescent phases of COVID-19. Where HLA class I and class II types were available, the types were taken from metadata supplied by the sample provider, not from assay-based typing. The repertoires were released in a freely available public database meant as a resource for research on the immune response to SARS-CoV-2. The samples were drawn from two sources: the first 160 participants of the ongoing ImmuneRACE study, and 1,254 subjects contributed by 6 global collaborators. The material from the prospective study consisted of cDNA or gDNA derived from T cells, B-cell-depleted T cells, or PBMCs. Nearly every sample came with metadata listing a de-identified subject ID, COVID-19 status, age in years and sex. Deeply sampled blood TCRbeta repertoires from subjects exposed to, actively infected with, or recovered from COVID-19 were included in the dataset. Study-level results and caveats: How much clinical and demographic metadata was included differed by source and by participant, and the metadata was provided uncurated.

The germline V gene (reference sequence) sets CDR1 to GTSNPN and CDR2 to SVGIG. Including cysteine and phenylalanine, the CDR3 has 16 amino acids. The CDR3 DNA has 48 bases and is translated from base 1. V ends up 0 bases short and J 0 bases short, with an unmatched junction base count of 4. This TCR derives from a woman aged 25 to 39 with active or convalescent COVID-19. Sequences were obtained from peripheral blood. The rearranged segments are TRBV30 and TRBJ2-2, with 7 central nucleotides matching TRBD2. CDR3 protein: CAWSVQRDSNTGELFF. The DNA reads as follows: TGTGCCTGGAGTGTACAGCGGGACTCGAACACCGGGGAGCTGTTTTTT.